The source of this TCR beta chain is a study of early T cells in non-severe SARS-CoV-2 infection. Study context: Bulk RNA taken from unsorted whole blood was sequenced, leaving chains unpaired. Study results and limitations: The study's VDJdb matching favored anti-spike CD8 responses and missed private and CD4 specificities.

This clonotype was seen at least ten times. The antigen remains unidentified. The TCR library protocol was used to attach unique molecular identifiers. These identifiers were attached to individual cDNA molecules. TCRdb re-derived calls from the 5' RACE reads in MiXCR, one entry per CDR3 protein. The data contain fewer than 40,000 distinct CDR3 sequences, 3.5% to 5% of them singletons. Sequencing used whole blood. The TCR was taken from an adult who was a healthcare worker with PCR-confirmed SARS-CoV-2 infection or an uninfected control (not recorded which).

CDR3 region: CASSLSTHQFF. CDR3 DNA sequence: TGTGCCAGCAGTTTATCCACCCATCAGTTCTTC. This chain uses TRBV28 with TRBJ2-1; unclear D gene. Between the trimmed V and J ends, which lost 1 base and 13 bases, there was a span of 8 bases. The V gene's germline CDR1 is MDHEN and CDR2 SYDVKM. The CDR3 extends over 11 amino acids.